This passage covers 11 T cell receptor beta chains from one sample sequenced in a study of patients and donors after allogeneic stem cell transplantation (dated by TCRdb to 2020 to 2021). Library prep was done by RT-PCR. The instrument was a NextSeq 550. TCRdb reworked the public reads: Q25 trimming with fastp, MiXCR clone assembly, productive beta chains retained. Duplicate CDR3 protein sequences are folded into a single record with the most common DNA and genes. Here the sample has roughly 960,000 distinct CDR3 sequences; under 20% occur a single time. The ten biggest clones cover around 6% of the sample. The sequenced sample consisted of blood, either unsorted or a sorted T cell fraction (not recorded which). The source of these receptors is a human donor who was either an allogeneic HSCT recipient or a stem cell or donor lymphocyte infusion donor (not recorded which). It is not recorded whose cells these are; they may come from a transplant donor.

In this sample, this clonotype turned up a few times. This CDR3 reads CAIPREGGYTF. The CDR3 coding sequence is TGTGCCATCCCGAGGGAGGGCGGCTACACCTTC. V gene TRBV7-9 combines with J gene TRBJ1-2; D not resolved. V was cut by 10 bases and J by 8 bases, with 14 bases left in between. The germline gives CDR1 SEHNR, CDR2 FQNEAQ (reference sequence). CDR3 length: 11 amino acids. Looking up the rest from reference TRBV7-9 and TRBJ1-2 gives the full variable domain: DTGVSQNPRHKITKRGQNVTFRCDPISEHNRLYWYRQTLGQGPEFLTYFQNEAQLEKSRLLSDRFSAERPKGSFSTLEIQRTEQGDSAMYLCAIPREGGYTFGSGTRLTVV.

The sample holds a few counts of this clonotype. The rearrangement joins TRBV5-1 to TRBJ2-1; tentative D call: TRBD2 (5 bases). Trimming removed 1 base at V and 5 bases at J, with 10 bases between. The CDR3 has 14 amino acids. Germline CDR1 and CDR2: SGHRS and YFSETQ. The CDR3 loop is CASSLRGSNNEQFF. CDR3 DNA: TGCGCCAGCAGCTTGAGAGGGAGTAACAATGAGCAGTTCTTC.

This clonotype was observed a handful of times. The chain carries TRBV30 and TRBJ2-7; D is uncertain. V was pared by 3 bases and J by 2 bases, with 5 bases between. Germline V CDR1 and CDR2: GTSNPN, SVGIG (reference sequence). This CDR3 is 11 amino acids long. The DNA for the CDR3 is TGTGCCTGGAGCAGCGCCTACGAGCAGTACTTC. It codes for CAWSSAYEQYF. The whole variable domain, remainder taken from reference TRBV30 and TRBJ2-7, is SQTIHQWPATLVQPVGSPLSLECTVEGTSNPNLYWYRQAAGRGLQLLFYSVGIGQISSEVPQNLSASRPQDRQFILSSKKLLLSDSGFYLCAWSSAYEQYFGPGTRLTVT.

This clonotype was counted between two and nine times. This rearrangement joins TRBV7-3 to TRBJ1-4; D unclear. The CDR3 has 12 residues. Trimming shortened V by 7 bases and J by 0 bases, and 3 bases separated the two germline ends. Germline V CDR1 and CDR2: SGHTA, FQGTGA. Written as DNA, the CDR3 is TGTGCCAGCACTGCAACTAATGAAAAACTGTTTTTT. Translating gives CASTATNEKLFF.

This clonotype was picked up a small number of times. The chain joins TRBV4-3 to TRBJ1-1, with 8 bases that match TRBD1. The CDR3 is 17 residues long. Looked up from germline, CDR1 is LGHNA and CDR2 is YSLEER. After removal of 2 bases from V and 4 bases from J, the junction contained 12 bases not matched to a gene. The CDR3 loop is CASSQQGSAGGFTEAFF. CDR3 coding DNA: TGCGCCAGCAGCCAACAAGGCTCTGCAGGGGGCTTCACTGAAGCTTTCTTT.

The sample holds a few counts of this clonotype. This chain connects TRBV29-1 to TRBJ1-1; weak D call: TRBD1 (5 bases). CDR1 is SQVTM, CDR2 ANQGSEA, per germline. This CDR3 has 11 amino acids. Deletions cut 7 bases from V and 6 bases from J, with 12 bases between. DNA of the CDR3: TGCAGCGCCTTGAGGGGATCTGAAGCTTTCTTT. This translates into CSALRGSEAFF. The full variable domain, completed using reference TRBV29-1 and TRBJ1-1, is SAVISQKPSRDICQRGTSLTIQCQVDSQVTMMFWYRQQPGQSLTLIATANQGSEATYESGFVIDKFPISRPNLTFSTLTVSNMSPEDSSIYLCSALRGSEAFFGQGTRLTVV.

This clonotype turned up a few times. The chain couples TRBV12-3 or TRBV12-4 to TRBJ2-2, with a weak D call TRBD2 (6 bases). The CDR3 loop spans 15 amino acids. V dropped 4 bases and J dropped 2 bases, with 11 bases sitting between them. The CDR3 bases are TGTGCCAGCAGTTCCCGCGGGGTTAACACCGGGGAGCTGTTTTTT. It yields the protein CASSSRGVNTGELFF.

This chain links TRBV6-5 with TRBJ1-3; 9 positions agree with TRBD1. CDR3 length: 16 residues. V trimming: 4 bases; J trimming: 4 bases; junction bases outside the gene matches: 8. Germline loops: CDR1 MNHEY, CDR2 SVGAGI. Here the CDR3 DNA reads TGTGCCAGCAGTTTGATACAGGGGGCCCAGGGAAACACCATATATTTT. Translation gives CASSLIQGAQGNTIYF.

Ten or more counts support this clonotype. This sequence joins TRBV3-1 and TRBJ1-6; a possible D gene is TRBD1 (5 bases). Looked up from germline, CDR1 is LGHDT and CDR2 is YNNKEL (reference sequence). The CDR3 is 14 amino acids. V lost 4 bases and J 6 bases, leaving 10 bases between the germline ends. As DNA, the CDR3 is TGTGCCAGCAGCCCGGTGGGGGGTAATTCACCCCTCCACTTT. The encoded protein is CASSPVGGNSPLHF.

This clonotype was observed at least ten times. The gene calls are TRBV29-1 and TRBJ2-7; 7 bases are a match to TRBD1. The trim removed 5 bases at V and 5 bases at J, leaving 9 bases unmatched. The CDR3 contains 13 residues. Germline CDR1 and CDR2: SQVTM and ANQGSEA. The CDR3 DNA reads as TGCAGCGTTTGGGGGACAGAGCGGCACGAGCAGTACTTC. It is translated as CSVWGTERHEQYF.

This clonotype was recorded a few times. The CDR3 is CASSSVQGLSTGELFF. The CDR3, as DNA: TGTGCCAGCAGTTCGGTGCAGGGATTAAGCACCGGGGAGCTGTTTTTT. The genes are TRBV12-3 or TRBV12-4 and TRBJ2-2; a possible D gene is TRBD1 (5 bases). The ends were cut back, 4 bases at V and 4 bases at J, with 16 bases in the middle. CDR3 length: 16 residues.